Listed here is a single TCR beta chain. The antigen is not known. The data were obtained in a study of OX40 agonist ivuxolimab in advanced cancers. This CDR3 is built from 11 residues. The V gene lost 8 bases and the J gene lost 4 bases, with 8 bases spanning the gap. Germline lookup yields CDR1 MNHNS and CDR2 SASEGT. Only in-frame clones appear in the TCRdb table, and some are missing; sequencing was by immunoSEQ multiplex PCR. The repertoire includes roughly 50,000 clones, about 84% of them detected once, and over 3.5% sits in the top ten. Study-wide findings and caveats: Clonal expansion in partial responders at 0.1-3.0 mg/kg ranked among the lowest.

This rearrangement joins TRBV6-1 to TRBJ1-1; D is ambiguous. Sequencing was performed on CD4+ or CD8+ T cells sorted from blood, taken in a trial of the OX40 agonist ivuxolimab. This TCR was recovered from an adult with an advanced solid tumor such as melanoma, head and neck, liver or kidney cancer. CDR3 DNA sequence: TGTGCCAGCGAGGGAGTCACTGAAGCTTTCTTT. Translation: CASEGVTEAFF.